These 32 T cell receptor beta chains share one sample of origin, sequenced in a study of Graves' ophthalmopathy and Graves' hyperthyroidism. Amplification of the TCR beta CDR3 regions used RNA transcripts (as template). RT-PCR in the first round used HTBI primers; a second-round multiplex PCR followed. TCRdb re-called the multiplex PCR reads with MiXCR, one entry per CDR3 protein. The sample contains about 480,000 distinct CDR3 sequences, roughly an eighth of which appear only once. The sample was blood. The receptors stem from a woman in her thirties with Graves' ophthalmopathy.

This clonotype was seen ten or more times. The gene calls are TRBV29-1 and TRBJ2-7; the match to TRBD2 covers 12 bases. The CDR3 spans 13 residues. CDR1 SQVTM and CDR2 ANQGSEA come from the germline V gene. After removal of 4 bases from V and 7 bases from J, the junction contained 5 bases not matched to a gene. The CDR3 DNA reads as TGCAGCGTTGGGGGACTAGCGGGCGGAGAGCAGTACTTC. Protein: CSVGGLAGGEQYF.

This clonotype was recorded a few times. The chain employs TRBV5-1 and TRBJ2-2, with 13 bases identical to TRBD2. Germline CDR1 and CDR2: SGHRS and YFSETQ. Unmatched junction bases numbered 6, after V lost 4 bases and J lost 3 bases. CDR3 size: 17 residues. CDR3 residues: CASSLGLAGDYTGELFF. CDR3 sequence (DNA): TGCGCCAGCAGCCTCGGACTAGCGGGAGATTACACCGGGGAGCTGTTTTTT.

The sample holds many counts of this clonotype. The chain couples TRBV27 to TRBJ1-2; D is uncertain. Germline loops: CDR1 MNHEY, CDR2 SMNVEV (reference sequence). This CDR3 region has 13 residues. The V end was cut by 1 base, the J end by 7 bases, with 10 bases between. In DNA, the CDR3 is TGTGCCAGCAGTTTATTCGGGGAGAGTGGCTACACCTTC. It specifies CASSLFGESGYTF.

This clonotype came up many times. V is TRBV12-3 or TRBV12-4 and J is TRBJ1-1; no clear D. V lost 1 base and J 1 base, leaving 7 bases between the germline ends. The CDR3 contains 14 residues. The CDR3 sequence is CASSLGAENTEAFF. CDR3 bases: TGTGCCAGCAGTTTAGGGGCCGAGAACACTGAAGCTTTCTTT.

This clonotype was seen many times. The chain couples TRBV5-1 to TRBJ2-4, with D possibly matching TRBD1 (5 bases). The V end was cut by 3 bases, the J end by 7 bases, with 14 bases between. Germline lookup yields CDR1 SGHRS and CDR2 YFSETQ. This CDR3 spans 14 amino acids. The CDR3, as DNA: TGCGCCAGCAGCTCAGGACACGGGCTGAACATTCAGTACTTC. This gives the protein CASSSGHGLNIQYF.

In this sample, this clonotype turned up many times. The V call is TRBV7-9, the J call TRBJ1-6, with a tentative D call TRBD1 (6 bases). V was cut by 5 bases and J by 10 bases, with 27 bases left in between. From germline, CDR1 is SEHNR and CDR2 FQNEAQ (reference sequence). The CDR3 sequence is 18 residues long. CDR3 DNA sequence: TGTGCCAGCAGCCCCACGCTTGTGGCAGGGGAGGTTAAATCACCCCTCCACTTT. It codes for CASSPTLVAGEVKSPLHF. Based on the CDR3 plus reference TRBV7-9 and TRBJ1-6, the full variable domain is DTGVSQNPRHKITKRGQNVTFRCDPISEHNRLYWYRQTLGQGPEFLTYFQNEAQLEKSRLLSDRFSAERPKGSFSTLEIQRTEQGDSAMYLCASSPTLVAGEVKSPLHFGNGTRLTVT.

This clonotype was observed at least ten times. The chain recombines TRBV6-5 with TRBJ1-2; 9 bases are shared with TRBD1. The CDR3 loop spans 15 amino acids. The V gene's germline CDR1 is MNHEY and CDR2 SVGAGI. After removal of 5 bases from V and 5 bases from J, the junction contained 9 bases not matched to a gene. The CDR3 region has the DNA TGTGCCAGCAGTCCACAGGGGGCGCGAGGTTATGGCTACACCTTC. Encoded protein: CASSPQGARGYGYTF.

This clonotype was picked up many times. This chain uses TRBV28 with TRBJ1-1; D gene ambiguous. The CDR3 sequence is 18 residues long. Germline V gene lookup returns CDR1 MDHEN and CDR2 SYDVKM. Trimming removed 4 bases from V and 6 bases from J, with 27 bases in between. CDR3 in DNA: TGTGCCAGCAGTTCCCTGGATCCGGTGAAGGTCGCTGGGGCTGAAGCTTTCTTT. The encoded protein is CASSSLDPVKVAGAEAFF.

This clonotype was seen repeatedly, ten times or more. The chain carries TRBV27 and TRBJ1-1; D is ambiguous. Trimming removed 6 bases at V and 0 bases at J, with 20 bases between. This CDR3 contains 17 residues. Germline loops: CDR1 MNHEY, CDR2 SMNVEV (reference sequence). Written as DNA, the CDR3 is TGTGCCAGCAGGGAAGGAGGGCACCCAGTCATGAACACTGAAGCTTTCTTT. It yields the protein CASREGGHPVMNTEAFF.

This clonotype was counted at least ten times. The chain combines TRBV7-8 with TRBJ1-1; D is possibly TRBD1 (5 bases). Germline CDR1 is SGHVS and CDR2 is FQNEAQ. Trimming took off 4 bases at V and 5 bases at J, with 17 bases between the two ends. This CDR3 contains 15 residues. CDR3 residues: CASSSWGVVRTEAFF. The CDR3 nucleotides read TGTGCCAGCAGCTCCTGGGGCGTAGTTAGGACTGAAGCTTTCTTT.

The chain employs TRBV6-1 and TRBJ1-1; D is ambiguous. The CDR3 contains 11 residues. Trimming shortened V by 7 bases and J by 7 bases, and 10 bases separated the two germline ends. Germline lookup yields CDR1 MNHNS and CDR2 SASEGT. The CDR3 DNA follows: TGTGCCAGCACGACCGCAGATGAAGCTTTCTTT. Translated: CASTTADEAFF.

This clonotype was seen at least ten times. The rearrangement links TRBV27 to TRBJ1-2; D uncertain. Trimming took 8 bases from V and 6 from J, leaving 25 bases between them. The germline V gene encodes CDR1 MNHEY and CDR2 SMNVEV (reference sequence). CDR3 length: 16 residues. The CDR3 loop is CASHQGFPADGNGYTF. The CDR3 DNA is TGTGCCAGCCACCAAGGTTTTCCCGCAGATGGGAATGGCTACACCTTC.

This clonotype was detected only a few times. The chain recombines TRBV6-5 with TRBJ2-7; TRBD1 aligns across 7 bases. The junction had 7 bases not matched to a gene; V was cut back by 0 bases and J by 2 bases. The CDR3 contains 16 residues. Germline V lookup: CDR1 MNHEY, CDR2 SVGAGI. As DNA, the CDR3 is TGTGCCAGCAGTTACTCTTTCCCGGGACAGACCTACGAGCAGTACTTC. Its protein product is CASSYSFPGQTYEQYF.

Details on this clonotype: A clone one base away is much larger, so this may be a read error. The V and J genes are TRBV15 and TRBJ1-1; D gene ambiguous. Per the germline V gene, CDR1 is LNHNV and CDR2 is YYDKDF (reference sequence). This CDR3 comprises 12 residues. The CDR3 nucleotides read TGTGCCACCAGCCCGGGGAACACTGAATCTTTCTTT. It is translated as CATSPGNTESFF.

This clonotype was seen repeatedly, ten times or more. The rearrangement joins TRBV2 to TRBJ2-2; D uncertain. Germline V gene lookup returns CDR1 SNHLY and CDR2 FYNNEI. The ends were cut back, 5 bases at V and 0 bases at J, with 10 bases in the middle. The CDR3 consists of 15 residues. CDR3 nucleotides: TGTGCCAGCAGTCAGGATGTATCGAACACCGGGGAGCTGTTTTTT. Encoded protein: CASSQDVSNTGELFF.

This clonotype was recorded many times. The chain links TRBV6-5 to TRBJ2-7, with 8 bases fitting TRBD2. The CDR3 is 15 amino acids. With 0 bases clipped from V and 3 bases from J, the junction kept 4 bases outside the gene matches. From germline, CDR1 is MNHEY and CDR2 SVGAGI. Here the CDR3 reads CASSYSGLAGYEQYF. CDR3 sequence (DNA): TGTGCCAGCAGTTACTCCGGACTAGCTGGCTACGAGCAGTACTTC.

With respect to this clonotype: The junction does not match germline at one end; this may be a read error. CDR3 DNA sequence: TGTGCCAGCACCCACAACCCCACGGGCACCGGGGATCTGTTTTTT. Its protein is CASTHNPTGTGDLFF. The rearrangement joins TRBV11-2 to TRBJ2-2, with TRBD2 as a possible D gene (5 bases). The CDR3 spans 15 residues. Germline-derived CDR1 and CDR2 are SGHAT and FQNNGV.

This clonotype was seen ten or more times. The chain is built from TRBV5-1 and TRBJ1-1, with 8 bases identical to TRBD1. CDR3 length: 15 residues. With 4 bases clipped from V and 2 bases from J, the junction kept 7 bases outside the gene matches. Germline loops: CDR1 SGHRS, CDR2 YFSETQ. The CDR3 nucleotides read TGCGCCAGCAGCGCGACAGGGGCTCTCAACACTGAAGCTTTCTTT. It translates to CASSATGALNTEAFF.

The sample holds many counts of this clonotype. The chain carries TRBV5-1 and TRBJ2-2; 8 bases agree with TRBD1. The germline CDR1 and CDR2 sequences are SGHRS and YFSETQ. V dropped 2 bases and J dropped 3; count of bases not matched to a gene: 9. This CDR3 has 17 residues. The CDR3 sequence is CASSLSVRGRYTGELFF. CDR3 in DNA: TGCGCCAGCAGCTTATCGGTCAGGGGGCGATACACCGGGGAGCTGTTTTTT.

The sample holds many counts of this clonotype. The chain couples TRBV5-1 to TRBJ2-2, with no clear D. This CDR3 has 13 amino acids. Germline V gives CDR1 SGHRS, CDR2 YFSETQ. V shed 0 bases and J shed 6 bases, with 6 bases lying between them. CDR3 amino acids: CASSLGSAGELFF. CDR3 bases: TGCGCCAGCAGCTTGGGTTCAGCCGGGGAGCTGTTTTTT. The whole variable domain, remainder taken from reference TRBV5-1 and TRBJ2-2, is KAGVTQTPRYLIKTRGQQVTLSCSPISGHRSVSWYQQTPGQGLQFLFEYFSETQRNKGNFPGRFSGRQFSNSRSEMNVSTLELGDSALYLCASSLGSAGELFFGEGSRLTVL.

On this clonotype: One end of the junction does not line up with germline, which may come from a read error. The rearrangement uses TRBV7-2 and TRBJ2-7; tentative D call: TRBD2 (6 bases). Germline CDR1 and CDR2: SGHTA and FQGNSA. The CDR3 totals 15 residues. The CDR3 nucleotides are TGTGCCAGCAGCTCCCGGAGAGGGAGCGGGTACGAGCGGTACTTC. Translating gives CASSSRRGSGYERYF.

This clonotype was observed at least ten times. The rearrangement uses TRBV29-1 and TRBJ2-5; either TRBD1 or TRBD2 may supply D (5 bases each). Germline V gives CDR1 SQVTM, CDR2 ANQGSEA. V dropped 5 bases and J dropped 5 bases, with 12 bases sitting between them. The CDR3 length is 12 residues. CDR3 nucleotide sequence: TGCAGCGTTCGAGGGGTTGGTGAGACCCAGTACTTC. Its protein is CSVRGVGETQYF.

This clonotype has ten or more counts. The V call is TRBV7-8, the J call TRBJ2-7; no firm D call. The CDR3 length is 12 residues. V lost 2 bases to trimming and J lost 7 bases, with 9 bases between them. The germline V gene has CDR1 SGHVS and CDR2 FQNEAQ. The CDR3 is CASSLQGSEQYF. DNA of the CDR3: TGTGCCAGCAGCTTACAAGGGTCAGAGCAGTACTTC.

This clonotype was seen at least ten times. This chain links TRBV30 with TRBJ1-1; D might be TRBD1 (6 bases). The CDR3 has 14 amino acids. V lost 4 bases to trimming and J lost 1 base, with 13 bases between them. Germline-derived CDR1 and CDR2 are GTSNPN and SVGIG (reference sequence). The CDR3 nucleotides read TGTGCCTGGAAGCCACCGGGACAGAACACTGAAGCTTTCTTT. Amino acids: CAWKPPGQNTEAFF.

This clonotype was counted at least ten times. The genes are TRBV20-1 and TRBJ2-5; D ambiguous. Germline assignment: CDR1 DFQATT and CDR2 SNEGSKA (reference sequence). This CDR3 region has 14 residues. V lost 3 bases to trimming and J lost 5 bases, with 16 bases between them. The CDR3, as DNA: TGCAGTGCTAGTCATGGGGATCAGTTGGAGACCCAGTACTTC. Its translation is CSASHGDQLETQYF.

The chain combines TRBV19 with TRBJ2-7; 7 bases align to TRBD2. Trimming removed 11 bases from V and 0 bases from J; junction bases left unmatched: 7. Germline-derived CDR1 and CDR2 are LNHDA and SQIVND (reference sequence). The CDR3 runs to 13 residues. The CDR3 protein is CARREEGSYEQYF. CDR3 bases: TGTGCCCGACGGGAGGAAGGCTCCTACGAGCAGTACTTC.

In this sample, this clonotype turned up many times. V usage is TRBV12-3 or TRBV12-4 and J usage is TRBJ1-3; D unclear. Trimming cost V 5 bases and J 0 bases, with 14 bases left between them. This CDR3 contains 16 residues. The CDR3 nucleotides are TGTGCCAGCAGTCTTGAAATGGCTAGCTCTGGAAACACCATATATTTT. Translating gives CASSLEMASSGNTIYF.

This clonotype was seen ten or more times. V usage is TRBV6-5 and J usage is TRBJ2-2; D not certain. The V gene's germline CDR1 is MNHEY and CDR2 SVGAGI. Trimming took off 4 bases at V and 5 bases at J, with 11 bases between the two ends. The CDR3 is made up of 14 amino acids. Here the CDR3 reads CASSLPGETGELFF. DNA for the CDR3: TGTGCCAGCAGTTTACCGGGCGAGACCGGGGAGCTGTTTTTT.

This clonotype came up many times. This chain connects TRBV18 to TRBJ1-2, with D perhaps TRBD1 (6 bases). Between the trimmed V and J ends, which lost 2 bases and 5 bases, there was a span of 9 bases. In germline, CDR1 is KGHSH, CDR2 LQKENI. The CDR3 has 13 residues. CDR3 coding DNA: TGTGCCAGCTCACCAGGGGGCGAATATGGCTACACCTTC. Amino acids: CASSPGGEYGYTF.

This clonotype was counted many times. V gene TRBV25-1 combines with J gene TRBJ2-7; the match to TRBD2 covers 15 bases. The CDR3 is 15 amino acids. With 6 bases clipped from V and 6 bases from J, the junction kept 6 bases outside the gene matches. Germline CDR1 reads MGHDK; CDR2 reads SYGVNS. CDR3 region: CASSAGLAGGGEQYF. CDR3 nucleotide sequence: TGTGCCAGCAGCGCGGGACTAGCGGGAGGTGGCGAGCAGTACTTC.

This clonotype has ten or more counts. V usage is TRBV19 and J usage is TRBJ1-2; TRBD1 matches at 7 bases. V shed 7 bases and J 4 bases; nucleotides not matched to a gene: 12. Germline V gene lookup returns CDR1 LNHDA and CDR2 SQIVND (reference sequence). There are 15 residues in the CDR3. CDR3 nucleotides: TGTGCCAGTAACCCCTCTAGACAGGGCAGCTATGGCTACACCTTC. This gives the protein CASNPSRQGSYGYTF.

This clonotype occurred many times. This chain joins TRBV28 and TRBJ1-5, with 9 nucleotides matching TRBD1. CDR1 is MDHEN, CDR2 SYDVKM, per germline. J gave up 2 bases and V 3 bases, and 2 bases lay outside the gene matches. The CDR3 contains 15 residues. CDR3 DNA sequence: TGTGCCAGCAGTTTTGACAGGGGGGGCAATCAGCCCCAGCATTTT. This codes for CASSFDRGGNQPQHF.